This T cell receptor beta chain was identified in a study of T cells in Graves' hyperthyroidism and ophthalmopathy. Points from the study as a whole: Expanded thyroid clonotypes (above 0.001) were mostly also found in blood.

Authors of the study amplified TCR beta CDR3 regions from RNA transcripts. The HTBI primer set drove a first-round RT-PCR of the TCR CDR3. Via MiXCR, TCRdb re-called the multiplex PCR reads, giving one row per CDR3 protein. The sample records fewer than 750,000 distinct CDR3 sequences, approximately 14% being singletons. This clonotype was found many times. The antigen is undetermined. The V gene's germline CDR1 is MNHEY and CDR2 SVGEGT. The V end was cut by 2 bases, the J end by 4 bases, with 11 bases between. CDR3 length: 14 residues. Exclusions: uncontrolled infection, other autoimmune disease, pregnancy, lactation. Diagnoses were made from clinical symptoms, serum measures (thyroxine and TRAb), thyroid ultrasound and orbital computed tomography. PBMCs were derived from around 10 ml fresh peripheral blood.

The rearrangement joins TRBV6-2 or TRBV6-3 to TRBJ1-2, with D possibly TRBD1 on 6 matching bases. The specimen was blood. This TCR was recovered from a woman between 35 and 50 years old with Graves' ophthalmopathy. CDR3 sequence: CASSYPDSPYGYTF. Here the CDR3 DNA reads TGTGCCAGCAGTTACCCGGACAGCCCCTATGGCTACACCTTC.